This T cell receptor (beta chain) was captured in a study of PD-1 blockade in classical Hodgkin lymphoma. Time point indicated: newly diagnosed, previously untreated cHL patient sample. What served as comparison were PBMCs in newly diagnosed, untreated classical Hodgkin lymphoma. Germline CDR1 ENHRY, CDR2 SYGVKD. The CDR3 loop spans 14 amino acids. Trimming left V 4 bases short and J 2 bases short, with 11 bases between. The table came from immunoSEQ multiplex PCR; TCRdb's copy has only in-frame clones and leaves some out. This sample has 20,000 to 25,000 clones, with about 94% found just once. The genes are TRBV10-3 and TRBJ2-5, with D uncertain. The receptor was derived from a human donor with classical Hodgkin lymphoma. The sequencing input was peripheral blood mononuclear cells (PBMCs). In nucleotides, the CDR3 is TGTGCCATCAGTGGACCCCCGCTACAAGAGACCCAGTACTTC. Its translation: CAISGPPLQETQYF.